This TCR beta chain derives from a study of spatial heterogeneity in lung cancer. One entry per CDR3 protein results from TCRdb running MiXCR on the 5' RACE reads. Among some 85,000 distinct CDR3 sequences listed, about a fifth were seen once. As for time point: sample taken at primary tumor resection. The study sequenced unsorted whole RNA from tumor, nontumor lung or frozen PBMC. The donor population consisted of approximately 70 patients with untreated, early-stage non-small cell lung cancer. This clonotype showed up just a few times. The material was PBMCs, obtained at surgery. This TCR derives from a male donor with early-stage non-small cell lung cancer.

CDR3 nucleotides: TGTGCCAGCAGACTAGCGGGACCGACGGATGAGCAGTTCTTC. Translated, it gives CASRLAGPTDEQFF. This chain connects TRBV28 to TRBJ2-1; 10 bases match TRBD2. The CDR3 has 14 amino acids. J gave up 8 bases and V 6 bases, and 7 bases lay outside the gene matches. Germline CDR1 and CDR2: MDHEN and SYDVKM.